The next 20 T cell receptor beta chains were all read from a single sample in a study of blood T cell repertoires in COVID-19. Produced via immunoSEQ multiplex PCR; TCRdb's table is partial and in-frame only. Among a few hundred thousand clones listed, about 86% were seen once. Sequences were obtained from PBMCs or T cells enriched from blood (not recorded which). All receptors derive from a woman aged 45-65 years with acute COVID-19.

The rearrangement uses TRBV7-3 and TRBJ2-1; TRBD2 matches 9 bases. The junction had 7 bases not matched to a gene; V was cut back by 8 bases and J by 8 bases. Per the germline V gene, CDR1 is SGHTA and CDR2 is FQGTGA. The CDR3 contains 13 residues. For the CDR3, the DNA is TGTGCCAGCCGGCGGGAGGGCCGAGATGAGCAGTTCTTC. Translated: CASRREGRDEQFF.

The gene calls are TRBV18 and TRBJ1-1; D may be TRBD1 (6 bases). The CDR3 extends over 15 amino acids. V shed 2 bases and J shed 4 bases, with 14 bases lying between them. The germline V gene encodes CDR1 KGHSH and CDR2 LQKENI. The CDR3 spells CASSPTDSSGTEAFF. The CDR3 nucleotides are TGTGCCAGCTCACCAACGGACAGTTCCGGCACTGAAGCTTTCTTT.

This rearrangement joins TRBV28 to TRBJ1-4; TRBD1 agrees at 7 bases. Trimming at V came to 6 bases and at J to 7 bases, leaving 20 bases not matched to a gene. The germline V gene encodes CDR1 MDHEN and CDR2 SYDVKM. The CDR3 consists of 18 residues. The CDR3 bases are TGTGCCAGCAGGACATCAGGGGGGTCGGCTCGTCGGGGTGAAAAACTGTTTTTT. Amino acid sequence: CASRTSGGSARRGEKLFF.

The chain combines TRBV7-9 with TRBJ2-2; TRBD2 matches 9 bases. The germline V gene has CDR1 SEHNR and CDR2 FQNEAQ (reference sequence). The trim removed 5 bases at V and 1 base at J, leaving 8 bases unmatched. This CDR3 region has 17 residues. CDR3 loop: CASSARSGRLNTGELFF. In nucleotides, the CDR3 is TGTGCCAGCAGCGCCCGTAGCGGGAGATTGAACACCGGGGAGCTGTTTTTT.

This sequence joins TRBV21-1 and TRBJ2-3; the D call in the table, TRBD2, was not verified against the DNA. TRBV21-1 is designated a pseudogene. CDR3 length: 16 residues. The CDR3 loop is CASSKISWEGGDTQYF. As DNA, the CDR3 is TGTGCCAGCAGCAAAATCTCGTGGGAGGGCGGTGATACGCAGTATTTT.

This clone was counted a few times. DNA of the CDR3: TGTGCCAGCAGCCAAGGGGGGCAGCTGAATCAGCCCCAGCATTTT. Translation gives CASSQGGQLNQPQHF. The chain uses TRBV3-1 (or the pseudogene TRBV3-2) and TRBJ1-5; maybe TRBD1 (6 bases). The CDR3 runs to 15 residues. V dropped 1 base and J dropped 4 bases, with 11 bases sitting between them. Germline V CDR1 and CDR2: LGHDT, YNNKEL (reference sequence).

The J gene is TRBJ2-5, the V gene TRBV7-9; maybe TRBD2 (5 bases). The germline gives CDR1 SEHNR, CDR2 FQNEAQ (reference sequence). CDR3 length: 14 amino acids. V gave up 2 bases and J gave up 5 bases, with 12 bases separating them. DNA for the CDR3: TGTGCCAGCAGCTTAACAGCCGGCGGGGAGACCCAGTACTTC. Its protein is CASSLTAGGETQYF. The whole variable domain, remainder taken from reference TRBV7-9 and TRBJ2-5, is DTGVSQNPRHKITKRGQNVTFRCDPISEHNRLYWYRQTLGQGPEFLTYFQNEAQLEKSRLLSDRFSAERPKGSFSTLEIQRTEQGDSAMYLCASSLTAGGETQYFGPGTRLLVL.

This chain uses TRBV7-9 with TRBJ1-1; TRBD1 might be the D (6 bases). V lost 3 bases to trimming and J lost 0 bases, with 11 bases between them. The length of the CDR3 is 15 residues. In germline, CDR1 is SEHNR, CDR2 FQNEAQ (reference sequence). CDR3 in amino acids: CASSFGGQMNTEAFF. CDR3 bases: TGTGCCAGCAGCTTTGGCGGACAGATGAACACTGAAGCTTTCTTT.

The chain recombines TRBV21-1 with TRBJ1-5; the D segment call TRBD1 is taken from the table without a DNA check. TRBV21-1 is a recognized pseudogene. CDR3 length: 17 amino acids. Written as DNA, the CDR3 is TGTGCCAGCAGCATTCGTCAGGGGGCCTATAGCAATCAGCCCCAGCATTTT. It specifies CASSIRQGAYSNQPQHF.

This chain connects TRBV5-1 to TRBJ2-7; D is perhaps TRBD1 (5 bases). The length of the CDR3 is 14 residues. The V end was cut by 1 base, the J end by 4 bases, with 12 bases between. In germline, CDR1 is SGHRS, CDR2 YFSETQ. In DNA form, the CDR3 reads TGCGCCAGCAGCTTGTCAGGCAGGGCGTACGAGCAGTACTTC. It codes for CASSLSGRAYEQYF.

V usage is TRBV19 and J usage is TRBJ2-7; 10 bases are shared with TRBD2. The CDR3 is 14 amino acids. Trimming cost V 5 bases and J 6 bases; bases outside gene matches: 7. Germline assignment: CDR1 LNHDA and CDR2 SQIVND (reference sequence). The CDR3 nucleotides read TGTGCCAGTAGTCTAGCGGGAGCCCCTATCGAGCAGTACTTC. This encodes CASSLAGAPIEQYF.

The chain recombines TRBV11-2 with TRBJ2-2; no definite D call. Per the germline V gene, CDR1 is SGHAT and CDR2 is FQNNGV. This CDR3 spans 13 amino acids. V lost 1 base, J lost 7 bases, and 7 bases lay in between. Written as DNA, the CDR3 is TGTGCCAGCAGCTTAGCCACATACGGGGAGCTGTTTTTT. Amino acid sequence: CASSLATYGELFF.

The chain is built from TRBV5-4 and TRBJ2-7, with TRBD2 identical over 11 bases. Trimming at V came to 6 bases and at J to 4 bases, leaving 15 bases not matched to a gene. CDR1 is SGHNT and CDR2 is YYREEE in the germline V gene (reference sequence). The CDR3 sequence is 17 residues long. CDR3 nucleotide sequence: TGTGCCAGCACCCAAGGTTCCCTTAGCGGGAGGGAGTACGAGCAGTACTTC. This sequence encodes CASTQGSLSGREYEQYF.

The chain couples TRBV7-2 to TRBJ2-7; D is perhaps TRBD1 (7 bases). Trimming left V 3 bases short and J 2 bases short, with 26 bases between. This CDR3 region has 19 residues. CDR1 SGHTA and CDR2 FQGNSA come from the germline V gene. CDR3 DNA sequence: TGTGCCAGCAGCTTCCCCCGGGACAGAGCGGGCCTTGCCGCCTACGAGCAGTACTTC. This codes for CASSFPRDRAGLAAYEQYF.

The chain is built from TRBV28 and TRBJ2-3; 10 bases are a match to TRBD2. V gave up 5 bases and J gave up 1 base; unmatched junction bases: 12. Germline V lookup: CDR1 MDHEN, CDR2 SYDVKM. CDR3 length: 18 residues. CDR3 amino acids: CASSPTFLAGEGTDTQYF. The CDR3 DNA is TGTGCCAGCAGTCCCACTTTTCTAGCGGGAGAAGGCACAGATACGCAGTATTTT. The whole variable domain, filled in from reference TRBV28 and TRBJ2-3, reads DVKVTQSSRYLVKRTGEKVFLECVQDMDHENMFWYRQDPGLGLRLIYFSYDVKMKEKGDIPEGYSVSREKKERFSLILESASTNQTSMYLCASSPTFLAGEGTDTQYFGPGTRLTVL.

The chain has TRBV27 and TRBJ2-5, with TRBD2 matching 15 bases. Trimming at V came to 5 bases and at J to 7 bases, leaving 8 bases not matched to a gene. Per the germline V gene, CDR1 is MNHEY and CDR2 is SMNVEV (reference sequence). The CDR3 runs 16 residues. In DNA, the CDR3 is TGTGCCAGCAGTCAGCTCGGGACTAGCGGGAGGAGGACCCAGTACTTC. Encoded protein: CASSQLGTSGRRTQYF.

This chain connects TRBV3-1 (or the pseudogene TRBV3-2) to TRBJ2-7; 7 bases align to TRBD2. Trimming at V came to 1 base and at J to 0 bases, leaving 6 bases not matched to a gene. The CDR3 spans 16 residues. Germline values: CDR1 LGHDT, CDR2 YNNKEL (reference sequence). CDR3 in amino acids: CASSQASSGLSYEQYF. The CDR3 DNA is TGTGCCAGCAGCCAAGCTTCTAGCGGCCTCTCCTACGAGCAGTACTTC.

V is TRBV5-4 and J is TRBJ1-2; a weak D match, TRBD1 (5 bases). Trimming stripped 0 bases from V and 5 bases from J, with 11 bases between. Germline CDR1 SGHNT, CDR2 YYREEE (reference sequence). The CDR3 sequence is 14 residues long. The CDR3 bases are TGTGCCAGCAGCTTGGTGGAGACAGCATATGGCTACACCTTC. Protein: CASSLVETAYGYTF.

V and J are TRBV2 and TRBJ2-2; D remains unclear. The V end was cut by 7 bases, the J end by 3 bases, with 9 bases between. CDR1 SNHLY and CDR2 FYNNEI come from the germline V gene. The CDR3 covers 13 residues. The chain's CDR3 is CASNRDYTGELFF. The DNA of the CDR3 is TGTGCCAGCAATCGAGATTACACCGGGGAGCTGTTTTTT.

The chain is built from TRBV19 and TRBJ1-5; no clear D gene. CDR1 LNHDA and CDR2 SQIVND come from the germline V gene (reference sequence). Trimming removed 2 bases at V and 4 bases at J, with 9 bases between. This CDR3 has 14 amino acids. DNA of the CDR3: TGTGCCAGTAGTATACCAGATTTAAATCAGCCCCAGCATTTT. This sequence encodes CASSIPDLNQPQHF.